A selection of T cell receptor beta chains follows, all from one sample in a study of cytotoxic CD8 clonotypes in ibrutinib-treated CLL. Using immunoSEQ multiplex PCR, the repertoire was profiled, and TCRdb retains in-frame clones only, with some absent. Of 30,000 to 50,000 clones in the sample, approximately 67% were seen once. The sequences come from PBMCs, collected at disease progression, from a patient treated with ibrutinib. These receptors were obtained from a human donor with chronic lymphocytic leukemia. CDR3s include the opening cysteine and the closing phenylalanine or tryptophan. The order of the fields is V gene, J gene, CDR3 length, CDR3 protein.

V gene: TRBV29-1
J gene: TRBJ2-3
CDR3 length: 15
CDR3 protein: CSVQYGDTLTDTQYF

V gene: TRBV28
J gene: TRBJ1-3
CDR3 length: 14
CDR3 protein: CASSLTVGGNTIYF

V gene: TRBV5-4
J gene: TRBJ2-2
CDR3 length: 17
CDR3 protein: CASSLALWTGVGEELFF

V gene: TRBV7-2
J gene: TRBJ1-1
CDR3 length: 15
CDR3 protein: CASSFYRGRNTEAFF

V gene: TRBV11-3
J gene: TRBJ2-3
CDR3 length: 13
CDR3 protein: CASGGELTDTQYF

V gene: TRBV9
J gene: TRBJ2-5
CDR3 length: 13
CDR3 protein: CASSLTPAETQYF

V gene: TRBV6-6
J gene: TRBJ2-5
CDR3 length: 16
CDR3 protein: CASSYLGGASGTPQYF

V gene: TRBV11-2
J gene: TRBJ1-5
CDR3 length: 12
CDR3 protein: CASSGSNQPQHF

V gene: TRBV4-1
J gene: TRBJ2-1
CDR3 length: 13
CDR3 protein: CASSQDISPKQFF

V gene: TRBV7-9
J gene: TRBJ2-1
CDR3 length: 19
CDR3 protein: CASSLRGTSFRSSYNEQFF

V gene: TRBV18
J gene: TRBJ2-1
CDR3 length: 14
CDR3 protein: CASSPATVRGEQFF

V gene: TRBV19
J gene: TRBJ1-5
CDR3 length: 16
CDR3 protein: CASSIGQGTGNQPQHF

V gene: TRBV7-3
J gene: TRBJ2-3
CDR3 length: 15
CDR3 protein: CASSLIGGGTDTQYF

V gene: TRBV5-6
J gene: TRBJ2-1
CDR3 length: 15
CDR3 protein: CASSGTSGSYNEQFF

V gene: TRBV29-1
J gene: TRBJ2-3
CDR3 length: 18
CDR3 protein: CSVEDPPTGGTFTDTQYF

V gene: TRBV4-3
J gene: TRBJ2-1
CDR3 length: 15
CDR3 protein: CASSQDPGPWGEQFF

V gene: TRBV30
J gene: TRBJ2-5
CDR3 length: 16
CDR3 protein: CAWSKPLLAGQETQYF

V gene: TRBV7-2
J gene: TRBJ2-7
CDR3 length: 14
CDR3 protein: CASSISGTTYEQYF

V gene: TRBV5-1
J gene: TRBJ1-4
CDR3 length: 14
CDR3 protein: CASGPGQGFEKLFF

V gene: TRBV11-2
J gene: TRBJ2-7
CDR3 length: 15
CDR3 protein: CASSLGSGPSYEQYF

V gene: TRBV6-6
J gene: TRBJ2-7
CDR3 length: 15
CDR3 protein: CASSPRRDRAYEQYF

V gene: TRBV6-1
J gene: TRBJ1-6
CDR3 length: 14
CDR3 protein: CASSEVGDNSPLHF

V gene: TRBV18
J gene: TRBJ1-5
CDR3 length: 15
CDR3 protein: CASSGDRGPNQPQHF

V gene: TRBV30
J gene: TRBJ1-1
CDR3 length: 11
CDR3 protein: CAWGGNTEAFF

V gene: TRBV5-1
J gene: TRBJ1-2
CDR3 length: 15
CDR3 protein: CASSLDLGYRGGYTF

V gene: TRBV11-2
J gene: TRBJ2-5
CDR3 length: 12
CDR3 protein: CASSPVQETQYF

V gene: TRBV28
J gene: TRBJ2-2
CDR3 length: 16
CDR3 protein: CASSLLVRGRTGELFF

V gene: TRBV7-2
J gene: TRBJ1-2
CDR3 length: 13
CDR3 protein: CASSFRGGNGYTF

V gene: TRBV7-9
J gene: TRBJ1-1
CDR3 length: 16
CDR3 protein: CASSQEKGTMNTEAFF

V gene: TRBV7-3
J gene: TRBJ2-3
CDR3 length: 15
CDR3 protein: CASSLSGTSGDTQYF

V gene: TRBV7-2
J gene: TRBJ2-5
CDR3 length: 16
CDR3 protein: CASSNPLGHREETQYF

V gene: TRBV19
J gene: TRBJ2-3
CDR3 length: 12
CDR3 protein: CASKSSSDTQYF

V gene: TRBV6-9
J gene: TRBJ2-7
CDR3 length: 14
CDR3 protein: CARTTPAAAYEQYF

V gene: TRBV27
J gene: TRBJ1-2
CDR3 length: 16
CDR3 protein: CASSLWARDPHYGYTF

V gene: TRBV29-1
J gene: TRBJ1-3
CDR3 length: 14
CDR3 protein: CSVEGTLSGNTIYF

V gene: TRBV5-4
J gene: TRBJ2-5
CDR3 length: 14
CDR3 protein: CASSPIAGQETQYF

V gene: TRBV11-3
J gene: TRBJ2-7
CDR3 length: 15
CDR3 protein: CASRLAGVGYYEQYF

V gene: TRBV7-9
J gene: TRBJ1-5
CDR3 length: 15
CDR3 protein: CASSLDTASNQPQHF

V gene: TRBV7-3
J gene: TRBJ2-3
CDR3 length: 18
CDR3 protein: CASSSPSPPTSRGDTQYF

V gene: TRBV18
J gene: TRBJ2-7
CDR3 length: 15
CDR3 protein: CASSPLDSLSYEQYF

V gene: TRBV7-3
J gene: TRBJ2-5
CDR3 length: 14
CDR3 protein: CASSSQGRRETQYF

V gene: TRBV7-3
J gene: TRBJ2-2
CDR3 length: 16
CDR3 protein: CASSPRKSQNTGELFF

V gene: TRBV5-1
J gene: TRBJ1-5
CDR3 length: 14
CDR3 protein: CASSSGERGQPQHF

V gene: TRBV5-1
J gene: TRBJ1-5
CDR3 length: 14
CDR3 protein: CASSLGGEKEPQHF

V gene: TRBV28
J gene: TRBJ1-3
CDR3 length: 14
CDR3 protein: CASQGWTGNNTIYF

V gene: TRBV7-9
J gene: TRBJ1-6
CDR3 length: 14
CDR3 protein: CASSLAVTASPLHF

V gene: TRBV6-9
J gene: TRBJ2-1
CDR3 length: 15
CDR3 protein: CASSTGTVGINEQFF

V gene: TRBV6-5
J gene: TRBJ2-1
CDR3 length: 14
CDR3 protein: CASTSGGGWNEQFF

V gene: TRBV6-1
J gene: TRBJ2-1
CDR3 length: 14
CDR3 protein: CASKPNRGYNEQFF

V gene: TRBV19
J gene: TRBJ1-4
CDR3 length: 13
CDR3 protein: CASSGATNEKLFF

V gene: TRBV5-4
J gene: TRBJ2-7
CDR3 length: 14
CDR3 protein: CASRKATDLGEQYF

V gene: TRBV5-1
J gene: TRBJ2-7
CDR3 length: 15
CDR3 protein: CASRLQAGDVYEQYF

V gene: TRBV6-1
J gene: TRBJ2-2
CDR3 length: 12
CDR3 protein: CAIRQGPGELFF

V gene: TRBV14
J gene: TRBJ1-2
CDR3 length: 16
CDR3 protein: CASSRQGLNIQDGYTF